The sample holds one count of the clone carrying this T cell receptor (beta chain). Clones were read by immunoSEQ multiplex PCR, and TCRdb kept only the in-frame ones, dropping some. The table lists under 95,000 clones, 90% of them singletons. The sample originates from a study of T cell responses to AZD1222 COVID-19 vaccine. This TCR was recovered from an adult who received the AZD1222 COVID-19 vaccine. The sample here was peripheral blood, taken 28 days after the second AZD1222 dose.

CDR3 residues: CASTPEAGELFF. DNA of the CDR3: TGTGCCAGCACCCCCGAGGCCGGGGAGCTGTTTTTT. The rearrangement uses TRBV12-3 or TRBV12-4 and TRBJ2-2; D is unresolved. The CDR3 runs to 12 residues. V was pared by 7 bases and J by 6 bases, with 9 bases between.